Here is one T cell receptor beta chain with its context. Per the germline V gene, CDR1 is SGHRS and CDR2 is YFSETQ. This CDR3 region has 14 residues. Trimming at V came to 3 bases and at J to 5 bases, leaving 5 bases not matched to a gene. TCRdb's table, derived via immunoSEQ multiplex PCR, lists solely in-frame clones and lacks some. The table has about 130,000 clones, about 93% seen once. This specimen comes from a study of control samples from healthy donors and cancer patients. The sample taken for sequencing was blood. The V gene is TRBV5-1, the J gene TRBJ1-2; 9 positions agree with TRBD1. The sequence was obtained from a man aged 18 to 29 in good health. DNA for the CDR3: TGCGCCAGCAGCTCAGGACAGGGGCAGTATGGCTACACCTTC. Translating gives CASSSGQGQYGYTF. Together with reference TRBV5-1 and TRBJ1-2, the CDR3 gives the full variable domain: KAGVTQTPRYLIKTRGQQVTLSCSPISGHRSVSWYQQTPGQGLQFLFEYFSETQRNKGNFPGRFSGRQFSNSRSEMNVSTLELGDSALYLCASSSGQGQYGYTFGSGTRLTVV.